The rows below give T cell receptor beta chains drawn from one sample of a study of blood T cell repertoires in COVID-19. TCRdb's table, derived via immunoSEQ multiplex PCR, lists solely in-frame clones and lacks some. Of approximately 70,000 clones listed, about 86% are singletons. Sequencing was performed on peripheral blood. The receptors were sampled from a woman between 55 and 75 years old with acute or convalescent COVID-19. The conserved cysteine and the conserved F or W are not part of the CDR3 here.

V gene: TRBV7-9
J gene: TRBJ1-1
CDR3 protein: ASSSGGLGTEAF

V gene: TRBV19
J gene: TRBJ2-1
CDR3 protein: ASSIGGSLSLNEQF

V gene: TRBV24-1
J gene: TRBJ2-1
CDR3 protein: ATSGGQGRLNEQF

V gene: TRBV3-1/TRBV3-2
J gene: TRBJ1-2
CDR3 protein: ASSPQMNYGYT

V gene: TRBV29-1
J gene: TRBJ2-5
CDR3 protein: SVEQGTRGPLQETQY

V gene: TRBV10-3
J gene: TRBJ2-5
CDR3 protein: AISERQGAGTQY

V gene: TRBV7-3
J gene: TRBJ2-5
CDR3 protein: ASSISGGQETQY

V gene: TRBV2
J gene: TRBJ2-1
CDR3 protein: ASSPNRGNEQF

V gene: TRBV7-6
J gene: TRBJ2-5
CDR3 protein: ASSRGLAGGVETQY

V gene: TRBV29-1
J gene: TRBJ2-3
CDR3 protein: SGTSGGSDTQY

V gene: TRBV20-1
J gene: TRBJ2-3
CDR3 protein: SASPRGGKFTDTQY

V gene: TRBV13
J gene: TRBJ2-7
CDR3 protein: ASSLQGKSYEQY

V gene: TRBV23-1
J gene: TRBJ1-5
CDR3 protein: ASPHRGQGGYQPQH

V gene: TRBV7-3
J gene: TRBJ1-1
CDR3 protein: ASSSQGGTEAF

V gene: TRBV7-2
J gene: TRBJ1-2
CDR3 protein: ASSTGTNYGYT

V gene: TRBV5-1
J gene: TRBJ2-1
CDR3 protein: ASRESGDGQF

V gene: TRBV6-5
J gene: TRBJ1-3
CDR3 protein: ASSYLVQGSGNTIY

V gene: TRBV11-2
J gene: TRBJ1-3
CDR3 protein: ASRQGGNTIY